Listed below are T cell receptor beta chains from one sample, sequenced in a study of CD8 T cells in ankylosing spondylitis. TCRdb re-called the 5' RACE reads through MiXCR, storing one row per CDR3 protein. There are approximately 190,000 distinct CDR3 sequences in the sample; around 13% occur only once, and 8% to 13% lies in the top ten. The sample was blood, either unsorted or a sorted T cell fraction (not recorded which). Receptor source: a female donor with ankylosing spondylitis or in good health (not recorded which). The CDR3 runs from the conserved cysteine through the conserved F or W. A D gene is named only where the DNA matches it firmly. The size of a clone is reported for some rows only, either as once, few or many, or as a class for expanded clones.

>TRBJ1-1|TRBV7-2|many|TRBD1
CASSFDRGKSTEAFF
TGTGCCAGCAGCTTCGACAGGGGGAAAAGCACTGAAGCTTTCTTT
>TRBJ1-2|TRBV5-1|few|TRBD1
CASSSEPGGDYGYTF
TGCGCCAGCAGCTCTGAGCCAGGGGGTGACTATGGCTACACCTTC
>TRBJ1-1|TRBV5-6|many|.
CASSLREGLWAFF
TGTGCCAGCAGCTTAAGAGAGGGCCTGTGGGCTTTCTTT
>TRBJ2-5|TRBV5-1|few|.
CASSLRGLPQETQYF
TGCGCCAGCAGCTTGCGAGGTTTACCCCAAGAGACCCAGTACTTC
>TRBJ2-3|TRBV19|.|TRBD2
CASRPGGATDTQYF
TGTGCCAGTAGACCCGGGGGGGCTACAGATACGCAGTATTTT
>TRBJ2-5|TRBV12-3/TRBV12-4|.|.
CASNGGLETQYF
TGTGCCAGCAACGGAGGGTTGGAGACCCAGTACTTC
>TRBJ2-1|TRBV12-3/TRBV12-4|many|.
CASSFRGAVPTLFSYNEQFF
TGTGCCAGCAGTTTTCGAGGGGCGGTTCCGACCCTCTTTTCCTACAATGAGCAGTTCTTC
>TRBJ2-1|TRBV5-1|many|.
CASSLMGANNEQFF
TGCGCCAGCAGCTTGATGGGGGCGAACAATGAGCAGTTCTTC
>TRBJ2-3|TRBV7-2|.|TRBD2
CASSLVGRATDTQYF
TGTGCCAGCAGCTTAGTCGGGAGGGCCACAGATACGCAGTATTTT
>TRBJ1-6|TRBV4-3|many|.
CASSQDPQSSYNSPLHF
TGCGCCAGCAGCCAAGATCCCCAGAGCTCCTATAATTCACCCCTCCACTTT
>TRBJ2-2|TRBV2|many|.
CASTGTRNTGELFF
TGTGCCAGCACAGGGACTCGTAACACCGGGGAGCTGTTTTTT
>TRBJ1-2|TRBV28|.|.
CASSQVSVANKVYGYTF
TGTGCCAGCAGTCAAGTAAGTGTGGCCAACAAAGTCTATGGCTACACCTTC
>TRBJ2-3|TRBV5-1|many|TRBD2
CASRNLAGPSTDTQYF
TGCGCCAGTAGGAACCTAGCGGGGCCTAGCACAGATACGCAGTATTTT
>TRBJ2-2|TRBV20-1|once|.
CSAQDRDAANTGELFF
TGCAGTGCTCAGGACCGCGATGCGGCGAACACCGGGGAGCTGTTTTTT
>TRBJ2-1|TRBV11-3|many|TRBD1
CASSPGGGEQFF
TGTGCCAGCAGCCCAGGGGGCGGCGAGCAGTTCTTC
>TRBJ2-1|TRBV7-7|many|TRBD1
CASSPDRVNEQFF
TGTGCCAGCAGCCCGGACAGGGTGAATGAGCAGTTCTTC
>TRBJ1-2|TRBV12-3/TRBV12-4|many|TRBD1
CASRGQGADGYTF
TGTGCCAGCAGGGGACAGGGGGCCGATGGCTACACCTTC
>TRBJ2-7|TRBV7-8|.|TRBD2
CASSLRGTSQIYEQYF
TGTGCCAGCAGCTTAAGGGGGACTAGTCAGATCTACGAGCAGTACTTC
>TRBJ2-6|TRBV7-6|few|TRBD1
CASSLDEDRVVSGANVLTF
TGTGCCAGCAGCTTAGACGAGGACAGGGTAGTGAGTGGGGCCAACGTCCTGACTTTC
>TRBJ2-7|TRBV28|many|TRBD1
CASSSTGTASYEQYF
TGTGCCAGCAGTTCGACCGGGACAGCTTCCTACGAGCAGTACTTC
>TRBJ2-6|TRBV6-2/TRBV6-3|.|.
CASSYQGIWANVLTF
TGTGCCAGCAGTTACCAAGGAATTTGGGCCAACGTCCTGACTTTC
>TRBJ2-1|TRBV4-2|many|TRBD2
CASSQERLAGDEQFF
TGTGCCAGCAGCCAAGAAAGACTAGCGGGTGATGAGCAGTTCTTC
>TRBJ2-1|TRBV7-2|many|.
CASSLISGTVNNEQFF
TGTGCCAGCAGCTTAATAAGCGGGACAGTTAACAATGAGCAGTTCTTC
>TRBJ2-7|TRBV7-2|few|TRBD1
CASTLDRVGEQYF
TGTGCCAGCACCTTGGACAGGGTAGGCGAGCAGTACTTC
>TRBJ2-6|TRBV9|few|.
CASSPSGAGANVLTF
TGTGCCAGCAGCCCTTCGGGGGCCGGGGCCAACGTCCTGACTTTC
>TRBJ1-3|TRBV5-5|many|TRBD1
CASSFGQGSGNTIYF
TGTGCCAGCAGCTTCGGACAGGGCTCTGGAAACACCATATATTTT
>TRBJ2-6|TRBV10-3|many|.
CAISEQNSGTGANVLTF
TGTGCCATCAGTGAGCAGAACTCAGGGACTGGGGCCAACGTCCTGACTTTC
>TRBJ2-3|TRBV4-3|many|.
CASSQDPLGGTQYF
TGCGCCAGCAGCCAAGATCCCCTCGGTGGTACGCAGTATTTT
>TRBJ1-3|TRBV7-2|.|.
CASSLATASSGNTIYF
TGTGCCAGCAGCTTAGCGACAGCCAGCTCTGGAAACACCATATATTTT
>TRBJ2-3|TRBV11-2|.|TRBD2
CASSTLAGGRKSTDTQYF
TGTGCCAGCAGCACGTTAGCGGGAGGGAGGAAGAGCACAGATACGCAGTATTTT
>TRBJ1-1|TRBV6-2/TRBV6-3|.|.
CASSYVLGRGTEAFF
TGTGCCAGCAGTTACGTACTGGGGCGGGGGACTGAAGCTTTCTTT
>TRBJ1-4|TRBV7-2|many|.
CASSPDPETATNEKLFF
TGTGCCAGCAGCCCTGACCCCGAGACAGCAACTAATGAAAAACTGTTTTTT
>TRBJ1-2|TRBV12-3/TRBV12-4|many|TRBD1
CASSLAPTGGYGYTF
TGTGCCAGCAGTTTAGCCCCTACAGGGGGCTATGGCTACACCTTC
>TRBJ1-5|TRBV12-3/TRBV12-4|many|.
CASSLTRDQPQHF
TGTGCCAGCAGTTTAACGAGGGACCAGCCCCAGCATTTT
>TRBJ1-6|TRBV7-2|few|.
CASSSQGGSHSPLHF
TGTGCCAGCAGCTCCCAGGGCGGGAGTCACTCACCCCTCCACTTT
>TRBJ1-1|TRBV6-1|many|.
CASRRQLNTEAFF
TGTGCCAGCAGAAGACAGCTGAACACTGAAGCTTTCTTT
>TRBJ2-1|TRBV6-4|many|.
CASSDGNRAGSHEQFF
TGTGCCAGCAGTGACGGGAATAGAGCGGGTAGCCATGAGCAGTTCTTC
>TRBJ2-5|TRBV20-1|.|TRBD2
CGAGLAGGRETQYF
TGCGGTGCCGGACTAGCGGGAGGCAGGGAGACCCAGTACTTC
>TRBJ1-1|TRBV20-1|.|TRBD1
CSASGEGAGGTEAFF
TGCAGTGCTAGCGGGGAGGGGGCTGGGGGCACTGAAGCTTTCTTT
>TRBJ1-1|TRBV7-8|few|TRBD1
CASIGQGRTEAFF
TGTGCCAGCATTGGACAGGGGCGCACTGAAGCTTTCTTT
>TRBJ2-4|TRBV20-1|many|TRBD1
CSAAEEGAVKNIQYF
TGCAGTGCTGCAGAAGAGGGGGCCGTCAAAAACATTCAGTACTTC
>TRBJ2-3|TRBV7-3|many|.
CASSLTGDTQYF
TGTGCCAGCAGCTTAACTGGGGATACGCAGTATTTT
>TRBJ2-7|TRBV12-3/TRBV12-4|many|.
CASSSRDSNNYEQYF
TGTGCCAGCAGCTCCCGGGACTCCAATAATTACGAGCAGTACTTC
>TRBJ2-1|TRBV20-1|.|TRBD2
CCANPSFGTSGKVEQFF
TGCTGTGCTAACCCATCTTTCGGGACTAGCGGGAAAGTTGAGCAGTTCTTC
>TRBJ2-7|TRBV9|many|.
CASSVASPDEQYF
TGTGCCAGCAGCGTAGCATCCCCTGACGAGCAGTACTTC
>TRBJ2-2|TRBV5-5|.|.
CASSLAERTELFF
TGTGCCAGCAGCTTGGCCGAACGGACGGAGCTGTTTTTT
>TRBJ2-1|TRBV7-2|many|.
CASSLRETRVNEQFF
TGTGCCAGCAGCTTAAGGGAGACGAGGGTTAATGAGCAGTTCTTC
>TRBJ2-7|TRBV12-3/TRBV12-4|many|.
CASSNDSPPYEQYF
TGTGCCAGCAGTAACGACAGCCCCCCTTACGAGCAGTACTTC
>TRBJ2-7|TRBV6-1|few|TRBD1
CASRGDRVHEQYF
TGTGCCAGCAGGGGGGACAGGGTCCACGAGCAGTACTTC
>TRBJ1-1|TRBV27|.|.
CASSVQGWAEAFF
TGTGCCAGCAGTGTACAGGGTTGGGCTGAAGCTTTCTTT
>TRBJ2-1|TRBV4-3|.|TRBD2
CASSQEASGRAYNEQFF
TGCGCCAGCAGCCAAGAAGCCAGCGGGAGGGCCTACAATGAGCAGTTCTTC
>TRBJ2-7|TRBV20-1|many|.
CSAGRDGYSYEQYF
TGCAGTGCTGGCCGGGACGGTTACTCCTACGAGCAGTACTTC
>TRBJ2-7|TRBV7-2|many|.
CASSLAFGQLNAQYF
TGTGCCAGCAGCTTAGCTTTCGGCCAGCTTAACGCGCAGTACTTC